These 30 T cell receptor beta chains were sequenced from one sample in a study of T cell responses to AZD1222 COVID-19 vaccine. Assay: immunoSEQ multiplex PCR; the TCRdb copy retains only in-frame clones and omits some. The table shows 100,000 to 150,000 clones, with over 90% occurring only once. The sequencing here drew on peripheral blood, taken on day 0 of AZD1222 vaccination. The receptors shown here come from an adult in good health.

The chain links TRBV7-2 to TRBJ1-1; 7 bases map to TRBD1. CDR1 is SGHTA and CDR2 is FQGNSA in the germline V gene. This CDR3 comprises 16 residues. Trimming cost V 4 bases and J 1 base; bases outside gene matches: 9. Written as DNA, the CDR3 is TGTGCCAGCAGCTCTCATCCACAGGGGCCGAACACTGAAGCTTTCTTT. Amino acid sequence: CASSSHPQGPNTEAFF.

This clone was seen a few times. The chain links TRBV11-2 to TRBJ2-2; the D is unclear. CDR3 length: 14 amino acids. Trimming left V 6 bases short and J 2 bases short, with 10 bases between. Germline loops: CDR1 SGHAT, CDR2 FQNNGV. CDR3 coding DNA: TGTGCCAGCAGTCTGTCGGCTAACACCGGGGAGCTGTTTTTT. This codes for CASSLSANTGELFF. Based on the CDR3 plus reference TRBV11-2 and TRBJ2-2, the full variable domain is EAGVAQSPRYKIIEKRQSVAFWCNPISGHATLYWYQQILGQGPKLLIQFQNNGVVDDSQLPKDRFSAERLKGVDSTLKIQPAKLEDSAVYLCASSLSANTGELFFGEGSRLTVL.

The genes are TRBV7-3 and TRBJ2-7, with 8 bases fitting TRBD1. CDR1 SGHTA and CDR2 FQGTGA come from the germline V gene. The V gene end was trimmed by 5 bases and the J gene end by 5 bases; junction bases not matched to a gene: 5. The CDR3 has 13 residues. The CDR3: CASSMDREHEQYF. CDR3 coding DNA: TGTGCCAGCAGCATGGACAGGGAACACGAGCAGTACTTC.

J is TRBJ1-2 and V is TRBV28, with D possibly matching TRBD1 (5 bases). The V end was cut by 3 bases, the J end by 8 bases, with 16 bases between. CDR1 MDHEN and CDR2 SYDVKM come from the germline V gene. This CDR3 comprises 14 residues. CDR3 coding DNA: TGTGCCAGCAGTTTTCTTGTTGTGGGGCGAGGCTACACCTTC. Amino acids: CASSFLVVGRGYTF.

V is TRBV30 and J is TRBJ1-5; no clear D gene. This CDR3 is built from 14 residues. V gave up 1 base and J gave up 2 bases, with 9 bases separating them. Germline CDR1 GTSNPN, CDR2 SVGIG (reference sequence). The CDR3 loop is CAWSGPYGNQPQHF. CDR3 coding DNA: TGTGCCTGGAGTGGGCCGTACGGCAATCAGCCCCAGCATTTT.

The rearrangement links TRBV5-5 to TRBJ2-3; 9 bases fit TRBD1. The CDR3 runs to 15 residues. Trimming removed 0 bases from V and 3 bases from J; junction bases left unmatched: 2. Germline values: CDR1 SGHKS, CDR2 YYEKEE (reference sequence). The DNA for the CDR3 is TGTGCCAGCAGCTTGGAAGGGACAGGGACAGATACGCAGTATTTT. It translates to CASSLEGTGTDTQYF.

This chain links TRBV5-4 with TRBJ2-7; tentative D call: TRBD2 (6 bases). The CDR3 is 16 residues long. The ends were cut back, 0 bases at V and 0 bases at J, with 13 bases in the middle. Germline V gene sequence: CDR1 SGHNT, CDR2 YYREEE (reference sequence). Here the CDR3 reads CASSLGGGMSSYEQYF. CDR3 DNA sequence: TGTGCCAGCAGCTTGGGTGGCGGGATGAGCTCCTACGAGCAGTACTTC.

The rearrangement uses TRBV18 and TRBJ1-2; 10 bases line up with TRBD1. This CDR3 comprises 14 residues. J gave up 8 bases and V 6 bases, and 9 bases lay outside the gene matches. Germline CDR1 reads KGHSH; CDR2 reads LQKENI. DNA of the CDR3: TGTGCCAGCTCCCCCAGACAGGGGGCAACGGGCTACACCTTC. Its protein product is CASSPRQGATGYTF.

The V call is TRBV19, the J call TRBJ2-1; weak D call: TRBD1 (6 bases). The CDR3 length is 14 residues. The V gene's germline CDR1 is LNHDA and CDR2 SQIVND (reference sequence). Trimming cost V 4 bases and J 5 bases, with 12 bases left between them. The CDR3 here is CASSTDRYNNEQFF. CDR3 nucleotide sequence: TGTGCCAGTAGTACCGACAGGTATAACAATGAGCAGTTCTTC.

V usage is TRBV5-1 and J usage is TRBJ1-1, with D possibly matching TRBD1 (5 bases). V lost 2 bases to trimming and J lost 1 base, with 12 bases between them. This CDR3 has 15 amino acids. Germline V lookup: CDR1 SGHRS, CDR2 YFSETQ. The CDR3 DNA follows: TGCGCCAGCAGCTTAACCGGGACGGCGAACACTGAAGCTTTCTTT. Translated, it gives CASSLTGTANTEAFF.

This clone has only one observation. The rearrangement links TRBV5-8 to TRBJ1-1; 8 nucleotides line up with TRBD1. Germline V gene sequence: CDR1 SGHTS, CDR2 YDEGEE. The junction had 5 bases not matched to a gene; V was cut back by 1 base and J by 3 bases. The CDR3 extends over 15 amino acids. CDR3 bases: TGTGCCAGCAGCTTGAGTCCAGGGGGCTACACTGAAGCTTTCTTT. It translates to CASSLSPGGYTEAFF.

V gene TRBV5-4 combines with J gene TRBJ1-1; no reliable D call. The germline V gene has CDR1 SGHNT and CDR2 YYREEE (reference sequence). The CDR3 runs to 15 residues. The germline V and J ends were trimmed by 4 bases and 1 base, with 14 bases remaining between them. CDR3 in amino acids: CASSPQRPSNTEAFF. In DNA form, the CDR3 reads TGTGCCAGCAGCCCCCAGAGGCCCTCGAACACTGAAGCTTTCTTT.

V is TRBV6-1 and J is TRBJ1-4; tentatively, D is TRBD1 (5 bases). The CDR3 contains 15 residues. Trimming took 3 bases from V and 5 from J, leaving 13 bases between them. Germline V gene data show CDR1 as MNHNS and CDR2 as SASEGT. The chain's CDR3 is CASSDFRGSNEKLFF. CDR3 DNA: TGTGCCAGCAGTGATTTTAGGGGTTCCAATGAAAAACTGTTTTTT.

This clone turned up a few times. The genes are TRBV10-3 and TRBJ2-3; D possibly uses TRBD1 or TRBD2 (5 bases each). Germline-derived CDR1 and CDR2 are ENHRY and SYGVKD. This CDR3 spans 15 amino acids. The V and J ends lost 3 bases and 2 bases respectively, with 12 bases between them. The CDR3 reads CAISDRGQLTDTQYF. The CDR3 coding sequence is TGTGCCATCAGTGACCGGGGCCAGCTCACAGATACGCAGTATTTT.

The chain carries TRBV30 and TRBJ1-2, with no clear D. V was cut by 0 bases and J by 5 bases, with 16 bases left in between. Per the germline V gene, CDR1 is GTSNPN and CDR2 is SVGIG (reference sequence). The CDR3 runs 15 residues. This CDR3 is CAWSVTPIRAYGYTF. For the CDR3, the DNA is TGTGCCTGGAGTGTAACTCCGATAAGGGCATATGGCTACACCTTC.

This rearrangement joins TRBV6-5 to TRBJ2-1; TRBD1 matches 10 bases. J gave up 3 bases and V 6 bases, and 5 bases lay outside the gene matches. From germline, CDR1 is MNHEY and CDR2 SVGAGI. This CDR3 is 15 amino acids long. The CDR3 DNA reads TGTGCCAGCAGCCTTGGACAGGGGGACTACAATGAGCAGTTCTTC. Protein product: CASSLGQGDYNEQFF.

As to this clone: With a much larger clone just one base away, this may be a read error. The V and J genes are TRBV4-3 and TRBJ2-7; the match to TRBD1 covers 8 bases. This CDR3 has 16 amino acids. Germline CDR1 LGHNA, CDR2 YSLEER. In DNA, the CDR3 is TGCGCCAGCAGCCAGACTTTTGGGACAGGCCTCTACGGGCAGTACTTC. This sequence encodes CASSQTFGTGLYGQYF.

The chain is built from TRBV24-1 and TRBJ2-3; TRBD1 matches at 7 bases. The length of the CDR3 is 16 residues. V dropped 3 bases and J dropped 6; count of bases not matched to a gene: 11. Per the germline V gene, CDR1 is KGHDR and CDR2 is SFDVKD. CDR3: CATSDRRAGGIDTQYF. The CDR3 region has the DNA TGTGCCACCAGTGATCGACGGGCAGGGGGTATTGATACGCAGTATTTT.

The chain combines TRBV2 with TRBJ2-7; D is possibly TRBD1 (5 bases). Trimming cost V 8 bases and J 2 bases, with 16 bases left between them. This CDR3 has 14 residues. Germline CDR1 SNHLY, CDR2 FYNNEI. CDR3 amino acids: CASGPQGVTYEQYF. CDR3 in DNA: TGTGCCAGCGGCCCTCAAGGGGTGACCTACGAGCAGTACTTC.

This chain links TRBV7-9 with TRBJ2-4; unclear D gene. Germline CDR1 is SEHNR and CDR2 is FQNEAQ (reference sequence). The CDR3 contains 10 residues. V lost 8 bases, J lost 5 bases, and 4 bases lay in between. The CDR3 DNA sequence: TGTGCCAGCGGCCAAAACATTCAGTACTTC. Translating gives CASGQNIQYF.

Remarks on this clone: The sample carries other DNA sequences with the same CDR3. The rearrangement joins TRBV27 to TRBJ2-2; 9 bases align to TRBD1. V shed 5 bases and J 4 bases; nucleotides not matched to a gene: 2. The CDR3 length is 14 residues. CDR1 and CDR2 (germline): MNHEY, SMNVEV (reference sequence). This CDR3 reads CASSRQGGTGELFF. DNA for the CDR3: TGTGCCAGCAGTCGACAGGGGGGCACCGGGGAGCTGTTTTTT.

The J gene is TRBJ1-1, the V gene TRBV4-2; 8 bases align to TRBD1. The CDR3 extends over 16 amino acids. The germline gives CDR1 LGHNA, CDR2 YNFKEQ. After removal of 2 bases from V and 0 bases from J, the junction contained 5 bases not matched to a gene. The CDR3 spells CASSQIRTGMNTEAFF. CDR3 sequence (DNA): TGTGCCAGCAGCCAAATAAGGACAGGGATGAACACTGAAGCTTTCTTT.

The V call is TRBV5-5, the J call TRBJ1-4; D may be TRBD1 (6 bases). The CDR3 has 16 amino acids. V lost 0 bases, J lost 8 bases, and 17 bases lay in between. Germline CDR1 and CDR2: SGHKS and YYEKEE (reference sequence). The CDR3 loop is CASSLGELQGREKLFF. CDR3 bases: TGTGCCAGCAGCTTGGGGGAATTACAGGGCAGGGAAAAACTGTTTTTT.

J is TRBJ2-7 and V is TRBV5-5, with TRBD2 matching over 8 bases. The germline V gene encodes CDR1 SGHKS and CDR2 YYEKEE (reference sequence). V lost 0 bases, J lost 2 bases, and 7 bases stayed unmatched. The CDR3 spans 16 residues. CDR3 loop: CASSLGLAGPTYEQYF. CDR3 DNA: TGTGCCAGCAGCTTGGGTCTAGCGGGCCCGACCTACGAGCAGTACTTC. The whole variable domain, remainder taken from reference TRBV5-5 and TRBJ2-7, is DAGVTQSPTHLIKTRGQQVTLRCSPISGHKSVSWYQQVLGQGPQFIFQYYEKEERGRGNFPDRFSARQFPNYSSELNVNALLLGDSALYLCASSLGLAGPTYEQYFGPGTRLTVT.

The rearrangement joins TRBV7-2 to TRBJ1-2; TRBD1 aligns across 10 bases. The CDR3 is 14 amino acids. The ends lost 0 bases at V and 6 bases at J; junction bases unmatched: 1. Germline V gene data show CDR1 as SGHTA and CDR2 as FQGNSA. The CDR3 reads CASSLAGQGNGYTF. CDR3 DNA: TGTGCCAGCAGCTTAGCGGGACAGGGGAATGGCTACACCTTC.

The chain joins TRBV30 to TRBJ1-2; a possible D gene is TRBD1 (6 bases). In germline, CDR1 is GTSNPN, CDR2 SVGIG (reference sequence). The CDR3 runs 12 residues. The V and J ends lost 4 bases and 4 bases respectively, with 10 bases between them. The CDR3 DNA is TGTGCCTGGACCCGGGACATCTATGGCTACACCTTC. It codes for CAWTRDIYGYTF.

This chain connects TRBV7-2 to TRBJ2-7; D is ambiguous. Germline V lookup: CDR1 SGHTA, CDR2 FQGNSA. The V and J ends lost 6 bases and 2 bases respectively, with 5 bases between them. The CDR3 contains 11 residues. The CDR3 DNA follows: TGTGCCAGCAGTGGGGCCTACGAGCAGTACTTC. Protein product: CASSGAYEQYF.

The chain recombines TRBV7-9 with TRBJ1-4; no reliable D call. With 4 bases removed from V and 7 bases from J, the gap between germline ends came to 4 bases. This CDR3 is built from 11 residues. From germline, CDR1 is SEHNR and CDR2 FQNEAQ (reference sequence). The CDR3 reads CASSSSEKLFF. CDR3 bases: TGTGCCAGCAGCTCCAGTGAAAAACTGTTTTTT.

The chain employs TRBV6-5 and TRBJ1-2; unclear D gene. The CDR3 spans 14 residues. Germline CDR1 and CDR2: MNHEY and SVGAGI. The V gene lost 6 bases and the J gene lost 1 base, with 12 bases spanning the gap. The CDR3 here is CASSGRPLNYGYTF. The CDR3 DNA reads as TGTGCCAGCAGCGGCCGTCCACTTAACTATGGCTACACCTTC.

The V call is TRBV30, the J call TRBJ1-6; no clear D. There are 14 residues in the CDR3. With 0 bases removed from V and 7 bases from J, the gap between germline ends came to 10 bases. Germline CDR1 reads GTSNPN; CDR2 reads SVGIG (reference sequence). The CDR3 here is CAWSVPGTNSPLHF. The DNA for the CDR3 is TGTGCCTGGAGTGTACCAGGAACCAATTCACCCCTCCACTTT.